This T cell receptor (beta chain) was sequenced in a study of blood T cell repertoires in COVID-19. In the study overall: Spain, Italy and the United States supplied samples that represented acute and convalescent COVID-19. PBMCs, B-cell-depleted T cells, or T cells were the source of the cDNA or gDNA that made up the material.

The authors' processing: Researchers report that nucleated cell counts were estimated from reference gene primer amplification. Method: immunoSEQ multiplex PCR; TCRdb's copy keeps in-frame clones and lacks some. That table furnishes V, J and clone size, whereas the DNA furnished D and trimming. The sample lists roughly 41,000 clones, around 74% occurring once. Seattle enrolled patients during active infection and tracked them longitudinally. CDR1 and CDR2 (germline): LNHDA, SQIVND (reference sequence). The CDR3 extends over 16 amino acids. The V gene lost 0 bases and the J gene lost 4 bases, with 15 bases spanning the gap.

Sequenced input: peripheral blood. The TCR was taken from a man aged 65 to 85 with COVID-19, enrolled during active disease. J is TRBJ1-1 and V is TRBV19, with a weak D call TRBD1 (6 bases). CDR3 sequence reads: CASSIDRGGAGTEAFF. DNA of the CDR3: TGTGCCAGTAGTATAGATAGGGGGGGCGCGGGCACTGAAGCTTTCTTT.